A single T cell receptor (beta chain) is shown here with its context. Its cognate antigen is unknown. Profiled with immunoSEQ multiplex PCR; TCRdb holds only in-frame clones, not every one. The sample holds some 100,000 clones, roughly 91% seen once. Germline loops: CDR1 KGHDR, CDR2 SFDVKD. This CDR3 contains 13 residues. Trimming stripped 4 bases from V and 9 bases from J, with 14 bases between. The data originate from a study of T cell responses to AZD1222 COVID-19 vaccine. Study conclusions and caveats: Baseline serostatus was positive in only 5 to 7 AZD1222 recipients. A reported finding is that nearly half of spike-specific TCRs target unmutated variant regions.

The sequenced sample was peripheral blood, obtained on day 0 of AZD1222 vaccination. The receptor comes from an adult in good health. This chain uses TRBV24-1 with TRBJ1-1, with a weak D call TRBD1 (5 bases). CDR3 in amino acids: CATSDIRATQAFF. The CDR3 bases are TGTGCCACCAGTGACATCAGGGCCACGCAAGCTTTCTTT.